Sequencing of this T cell receptor beta chain was carried out in a study of identical twins. Study observations and caveats: Analyses of zero insertions could be partly confounded by invariant MAIT and iNKT cells.

TCRdb passed the 5' RACE reads through MiXCR, listing each CDR3 protein once. The data contain hundreds of thousands of distinct CDR3 sequences, more than 6.5% of them singletons. This clonotype was seen a handful of times. The antigen is unknown. Germline-derived CDR1 and CDR2 are DFQATT and SNEGSKA (reference sequence). Trimming stripped 3 bases from V and 2 bases from J, with 13 bases between. The CDR3 runs 14 residues. Separately, the same data were catalogued under a study of yellow fever vaccine responses in identical twins.

This chain connects TRBV20-1 to TRBJ2-5, with D maybe TRBD2 (5 bases). The specimen was memory (CD45RO+) T cells sorted from blood. The clonotype comes from a woman under 30 in good health. CDR3 in amino acids: CSASGGRGQETQYF. In nucleotides, the CDR3 is TGCAGTGCTAGTGGTGGTAGAGGGCAAGAGACCCAGTACTTC.